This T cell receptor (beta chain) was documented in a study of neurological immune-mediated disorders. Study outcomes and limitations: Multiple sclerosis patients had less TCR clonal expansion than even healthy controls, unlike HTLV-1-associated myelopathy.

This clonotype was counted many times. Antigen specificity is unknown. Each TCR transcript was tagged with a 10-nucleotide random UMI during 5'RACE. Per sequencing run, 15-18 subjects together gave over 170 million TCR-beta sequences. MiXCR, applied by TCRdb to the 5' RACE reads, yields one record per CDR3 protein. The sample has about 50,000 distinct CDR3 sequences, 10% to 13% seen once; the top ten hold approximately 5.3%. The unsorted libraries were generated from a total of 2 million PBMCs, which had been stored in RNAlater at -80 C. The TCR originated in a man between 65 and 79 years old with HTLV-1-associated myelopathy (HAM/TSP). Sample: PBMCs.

The CDR3 DNA reads TGTGCCAGCTCCGGACAGGGCCAAGAGACCCAGTACTTC. Residues: CASSGQGQETQYF. V usage is TRBV18 and J usage is TRBJ2-5; 8 bases map to TRBD1. The V gene's germline CDR1 is KGHSH and CDR2 LQKENI. The CDR3 runs 13 residues. The J segment lost 1 base and the V segment lost 6 bases, leaving 1 base of the junction unmatched.